The T cell receptor beta chain described here comes from a study of identical twins. Turning to this clonotype: The antigen remains unidentified.

The donors were all healthy and Caucasian. Study-level points and caveats: Beta out-of-frame sequences showed weaker excess sharing between twins. Cross-sectional statistics underpinned the conclusions; the same donors were not followed. Low generation-probability sequences were in excess among twin-shared out-of-frame alpha sequences.

MiXCR, run by TCRdb on the 5' RACE reads, gives a single entry per CDR3 protein. The sample consists of about 1.7 million distinct CDR3 sequences, less than 35% of them appearing once. Trimming took off 2 bases at V and 1 base at J, with 13 bases between the two ends. The CDR3 sequence is 16 residues long. The germline gives CDR1 MNHNS, CDR2 SASEGT. This clonotype was sampled from a newborn girl in good health. The chain combines TRBV6-1 with TRBJ2-3, with D uncertain. Source material: cord blood. The CDR3 region has the DNA TGTGCCAGCAGTGAAAGACCCTGGCTGGGCACAGATACGCAGTATTTT. As protein: CASSERPWLGTDTQYF.